The T cell receptor (beta chain) described here comes from a study of blood T cell repertoires in COVID-19. Turning to the study itself: Sites in the United States, Italy and Spain provided acute and convalescent COVID-19 samples. PBMCs, B-cell-depleted T cells, or T cells were the source of the cDNA or gDNA that made up the material.

Source study methods: Nucleated cell number was recorded as an estimate derived from reference gene primer amplification. Assay: immunoSEQ multiplex PCR; the TCRdb copy retains only in-frame clones and omits some. The V and J calls and clone size are taken from that table; D and trimming were inferred from the DNA. This sample has 250,000 to 350,000 clones, with approximately 88% found just once. Per germline, CDR1 DFQATT and CDR2 SNEGSKA (reference sequence). This CDR3 has 14 amino acids. Trimming removed 3 bases at V and 3 bases at J, with 14 bases between. Patients at the Seattle site were enrolled during active infection and followed longitudinally.

Sequencing was carried out using peripheral blood. The chain is built from TRBV20-1 and TRBJ1-2; the D gene is possibly TRBD1 (5 bases). The source of this sequence is a human donor with COVID-19, enrolled during active disease. The donor label of this sample is uncertain. The CDR3 loop reads CSASVDTGDYGYTF. CDR3 DNA: TGCAGTGCTAGTGTGGACACCGGAGACTATGGCTACACCTTC.